This T cell receptor beta chain was sequenced for a study of long-term antiretroviral therapy in people with HIV. Per individual, the PBMC samples numbered at least one pre-ART and at least two post-ART. The CDR3 consists of 14 residues. Germline assignment: CDR1 SGDLS and CDR2 YYNGEE. The ends were cut back, 3 bases at V and 2 bases at J, with 12 bases in the middle. General observations from the study: Collection spanned 2004 to 2017; ART regimens may be less effective than current ones.

With regard to this clone: What it binds is unknown.

immunoSEQ v3.0 was run at survey level. It was roughly 40,000-50,000 T-cell genomes per sample that sequencing targeted. The repertoire was sequenced with immunoSEQ multiplex PCR; TCRdb's copy has only in-frame clones and lacks some. This sample has some 10,000 clones; about 80% occur once, and the top ten carry around 20%. Sequenced here: unsorted PBMCs, sampled less than 7.5 years after starting antiretroviral therapy. The TCR comes from a man in his forties or fifties with HIV. V is TRBV9 and J is TRBJ2-7; tentative D call: TRBD2 (8 bases). CDR3 residues: CASSAGGTAYEQYF. The CDR3 DNA sequence: TGTGCCAGCAGCGCGGGGGGGACAGCCTACGAGCAGTACTTC. The full variable domain, rest sourced from reference TRBV9 and TRBJ2-7, is DSGVTQTPKHLITATGQRVTLRCSPRSGDLSVYWYQQSLDQGLQFLIQYYNGEERAKGNILERFSAQQFPDLHSELNLSSLELGDSALYFCASSAGGTAYEQYFGPGTRLTVT.